The rows below give T cell receptor beta chains drawn from one sample of a study of T-cell memory formation after mild COVID-19. TCRdb itself ran the 5' RACE reads through MiXCR, one entry per CDR3 protein. The top ten clones hold around 13% of a sample with 470,000 or so distinct CDR3 sequences, roughly 25% of them seen once. Specimen: PBMCs or a T cell subset sorted from them (not recorded which). The receptors were gathered from an adult woman who had mild COVID-19 (a few samples of this study predate the infection). Cell type and time point are not known. CDR3s include the opening cysteine and the closing phenylalanine or tryptophan. D genes are given only for firm matches. Some rows mark clone size as missing; the rest say once, few, many or name a class of expanded clone.

D	V	size	length	J	DNA	CDR3
.	TRBV12-3/TRBV12-4	.	13	TRBJ1-2	TGTGCCAGCACCGGGCCATCTAACTATGGCTACACCTTC	CASTGPSNYGYTF
.	TRBV3-1	many	14	TRBJ2-7	TGTGCCAGCAGCCAAGGGACCGTGAGGGACGAGCAGTACTTC	CASSQGTVRDEQYF
.	TRBV11-2	few	16	TRBJ1-5	TGTGCCAGCAGCTTAGCCGAGGGGCATCGCAATCAGCCCCAGCATTTT	CASSLAEGHRNQPQHF
.	TRBV3-1	few	14	TRBJ2-7	TGTGCCAGCAGCCCCGACTCTACCGCCTACGAGCAGTACTTC	CASSPDSTAYEQYF
.	TRBV12-3/TRBV12-4	few	16	TRBJ1-1	TGTGCCAGCAGAACCATCAACAGGGAGGGGAACACTGAAGCTTTCTTT	CASRTINREGNTEAFF
TRBD1	TRBV18	.	13	TRBJ1-2	TGTGCCAGCTCAACAGGGGGCTCCTATGGCTACACCTTC	CASSTGGSYGYTF
.	TRBV30	.	13	TRBJ1-6	TGTGCCTGGCGGGGACTTTTGCCTTCACCCCTCCACTTT	CAWRGLLPSPLHF
TRBD1	TRBV27	.	13	TRBJ2-7	TGTGCCAGCAGGACAGGGACGATCTACGAGCAGTACTTC	CASRTGTIYEQYF
.	TRBV30	few	13	TRBJ1-1	TGTGCCTGGAGCAGCCAGGGGAGGACTGAAGCTTTCTTT	CAWSSQGRTEAFF
.	TRBV27	.	11	TRBJ2-1	TGTGCCAGCAGACCCTACAATGAGCAGTTCTTC	CASRPYNEQFF
.	TRBV12-3/TRBV12-4	.	15	TRBJ2-1	TGTGCCAGCAGTTTTATGAGATCCTCCTACAATGAGCAGTTCTTC	CASSFMRSSYNEQFF
.	TRBV5-5	.	15	TRBJ2-5	TGTGCCAGCAGACTAAACTGGGCTCCTCAAGAGACCCAGTACTTC	CASRLNWAPQETQYF
TRBD2	TRBV5-1	.	14	TRBJ2-1	TGCGCCAGCAGAACTCTAGCGGGAGACAATGAGCAGTTCTTC	CASRTLAGDNEQFF
.	TRBV20-1	few	13	TRBJ2-7	TGCAGTGCTAGAGCCCCACAGACCTACGAGCAGTACTTC	CSARAPQTYEQYF
TRBD2	TRBV5-6	few	16	TRBJ2-7	TGTGCCAGCAGCCCTACCTGGCGGGAGGGCCGGGACGAGCAGTACTTC	CASSPTWREGRDEQYF
.	TRBV5-1	.	15	TRBJ2-1	TGCGCCAGCAGCTTGGGAGTTCCGCCTCGGAATGAGCAGTTCTTC	CASSLGVPPRNEQFF
.	TRBV6-5	few	14	TRBJ2-5	TGTGCCAGCAGTAGCCTGGGAAGGGGAGAGACCCAGTACTTC	CASSSLGRGETQYF
TRBD1	TRBV29-1	once	14	TRBJ1-3	TGCAGCGTTCCGGGACAGGGGTCTGGAAACACCATATATTTT	CSVPGQGSGNTIYF
.	TRBV15	.	13	TRBJ1-1	TGTGCCACCAGCCTGGGACTGAACACTGAAGCTTTCTTT	CATSLGLNTEAFF
TRBD2	TRBV12-3/TRBV12-4	.	15	TRBJ2-1	TGTGCCAGCAGATCAACTAGCGCCTACTACAATGAGCAGTTCTTC	CASRSTSAYYNEQFF
TRBD1	TRBV12-3/TRBV12-4	.	14	TRBJ2-3	TGTGCCAGCAGTCCTCCGGGACAGGGGAATACGCAGTATTTT	CASSPPGQGNTQYF
TRBD1	TRBV10-3	.	16	TRBJ1-2	TGTGCCGCAACCCCGGGACAGGAGTTAAGAGGTGGCGGCTACACCTTC	CAATPGQELRGGGYTF
.	TRBV24-1	.	15	TRBJ2-1	TGTGCCACCAGTGATTCCTCGACTAGTCATCATGAGCAGTTCTTC	CATSDSSTSHHEQFF
.	TRBV27	.	14	TRBJ2-3	TGTGCCAGCAGTTTCCAGGACGGAACAGATACGCAGTATTTT	CASSFQDGTDTQYF
.	TRBV4-2	.	13	TRBJ1-2	TGTGCCAGCAGCCAAGCAGGGGTCTATGGCTACACCTTC	CASSQAGVYGYTF
TRBD1	TRBV20-1	few	13	TRBJ1-5	TGCAGTGCTAAGGGGACAGGGGATCAGCCCCAGCATTTT	CSAKGTGDQPQHF
TRBD1	TRBV7-2	.	14	TRBJ2-5	TGTGCCAGCAGCCGCGACAGGGTCCAAGAGACCCAGTACTTC	CASSRDRVQETQYF
.	TRBV18	few	15	TRBJ1-5	TGTGCCAGCTCACCCGTCCAGACTACTAATCAGCCCCAGCATTTT	CASSPVQTTNQPQHF
.	TRBV18	many	17	TRBJ2-6	TGTGCCAGCTCACCACCGGACGGGTACTCTGGGGCCAACGTCCTGACTTTC	CASSPPDGYSGANVLTF
.	TRBV9	few	16	TRBJ2-2	TGTGCCAGCAGCGCCTCGTCTACGTTCCGCACCGGGGAGCTGTTTTTT	CASSASSTFRTGELFF
.	TRBV12-3/TRBV12-4	few	14	TRBJ1-4	TGTGCCAGCAGCAAGCATTCAACTAATGAAAAACTGTTTTTT	CASSKHSTNEKLFF
.	TRBV20-1	.	11	TRBJ2-7	TGCAGTGCTATACTAGACTACGAGCAGTACTTC	CSAILDYEQYF
.	TRBV20-1	many	12	TRBJ2-1	TGCAGTGCTAGCGGCTCCTACAATGAGCAGTTCTTC	CSASGSYNEQFF
TRBD1	TRBV7-9	few	17	TRBJ2-5	TGTGCCAGCAGCCTCCTACTGGACAGGGGGTTTCAAGAGACCCAGTACTTC	CASSLLLDRGFQETQYF
.	TRBV21-1	few	15	TRBJ2-2	TGTGCCAGCAGCAAAGTAGGGCAGAACACCGGGGAGCTGTTTTTT	CASSKVGQNTGELFF
TRBD1	TRBV25-1	.	16	TRBJ2-1	TGTGCCAGCAGTGGTGGGACAGGGGTACCCTACAATGAGCAGTTCTTC	CASSGGTGVPYNEQFF
TRBD2	TRBV7-2	few	20	TRBJ2-1	TGTGCCAGCAGCTTAGCGCCAACTAGCGGGAGGAAGGGCTCCTACAATGAGCAGTTCTTC	CASSLAPTSGRKGSYNEQFF
TRBD2	TRBV12-3/TRBV12-4	.	15	TRBJ2-1	TGTGCCAGCAGAGGGGGACTAGCGAGTAACAATGAGCAGTTCTTC	CASRGGLASNNEQFF
.	TRBV29-1	few	13	TRBJ2-2	TGCAGCGTTAAAATGGGTAACACCGGGGAGCTGTTTTTT	CSVKMGNTGELFF
.	TRBV11-2	few	11	TRBJ2-7	TGTGCCAGCAGCTTACCCCACGAGCAGTACTTC	CASSLPHEQYF
TRBD1	TRBV29-1	.	13	TRBJ2-7	TGCAGCGTCGCTATCGGACAGGGCTACGAGCAGTACTTC	CSVAIGQGYEQYF
TRBD2	TRBV12-3/TRBV12-4	many	15	TRBJ2-1	TGTGCCAGCAGTCGGACTAGCGGGACCTACAATGAGCAGTTCTTC	CASSRTSGTYNEQFF
TRBD2	TRBV6-5	.	16	TRBJ2-5	TGTGCCAGCAGTTACTCGCGAGCGGGGCTCCAAGAGACCCAGTACTTC	CASSYSRAGLQETQYF
.	TRBV20-1	.	13	TRBJ1-5	TGCAGTGCTAGCGAGTCGGCAGGGCAGCCCCAGCATTTT	CSASESAGQPQHF
.	TRBV6-1	.	13	TRBJ2-5	TGTGCCAGCAGTGACTACAGTGAGGGGACCCAGTACTTC	CASSDYSEGTQYF
.	TRBV20-1	few	13	TRBJ2-7	TGCAGTGCTGTGAAAGGAGCGACCTACGAGCAGTACTTC	CSAVKGATYEQYF
.	TRBV24-1	few	15	TRBJ1-1	TGTGCCACCAGTCCTTCCGGGGCTTCGAACACTGAAGCTTTCTTT	CATSPSGASNTEAFF
.	TRBV29-1	.	13	TRBJ2-7	TGCAGCGTGACCGGGACGGTTTCCTACGAGCAGTACTTC	CSVTGTVSYEQYF
.	TRBV30	few	11	TRBJ2-7	TGTGCCTGGAGTGTTCAGTACGAGCAGTACTTC	CAWSVQYEQYF
TRBD2	TRBV7-2	.	16	TRBJ2-1	TGTGCCAGCAGCTTATCCGGGACTAGCGGATACAATGAGCAGTTCTTC	CASSLSGTSGYNEQFF
.	TRBV18	.	14	TRBJ2-5	TGTGCCAGCTCCGGAATGGACACGGGGGAGACCCAGTACTTC	CASSGMDTGETQYF
.	TRBV25-1	.	15	TRBJ2-7	TGTGCCAGCAGTGAGACTGATGGCAGCGTCTACGAGCAGTACTTC	CASSETDGSVYEQYF
.	TRBV7-3	.	16	TRBJ2-5	TGTGCCAGCAGCCCTCAGGGCCCTACTGAGACGGAGACCCAGTACTTC	CASSPQGPTETETQYF
.	TRBV4-2	.	16	TRBJ1-5	TGTGCCAGCAGCCAAGACATCGGGGTCGGCAATCAGCCCCAGCATTTT	CASSQDIGVGNQPQHF
.	TRBV19	.	14	TRBJ2-5	TGTGCCAGTAGTATTAAAAGGAATCAAGAGACCCAGTACTTC	CASSIKRNQETQYF
TRBD1	TRBV6-6	.	17	TRBJ2-6	TGTGCCAGCCAAAGAGGGGGCCCAAGCTCTGGGGCCAACGTCCTGACTTTC	CASQRGGPSSGANVLTF
.	TRBV7-3	few	13	TRBJ1-1	TGTGCCAGCAGCGCCTCGGGACCCACTGAAGCTTTCTTT	CASSASGPTEAFF
.	TRBV6-5	.	13	TRBJ2-7	TGTGCCAGCAGCGGGGCAGCTTCCTACGAGCAGTACTTC	CASSGAASYEQYF
.	TRBV5-1	few	14	TRBJ2-3	TGCGCCAGCAGCGTACATCCTGCCACAGATACGCAGTATTTT	CASSVHPATDTQYF
.	TRBV9	.	12	TRBJ2-3	TGTGCCAGCAGCGTATTCGGGAATACGCAGTATTTT	CASSVFGNTQYF